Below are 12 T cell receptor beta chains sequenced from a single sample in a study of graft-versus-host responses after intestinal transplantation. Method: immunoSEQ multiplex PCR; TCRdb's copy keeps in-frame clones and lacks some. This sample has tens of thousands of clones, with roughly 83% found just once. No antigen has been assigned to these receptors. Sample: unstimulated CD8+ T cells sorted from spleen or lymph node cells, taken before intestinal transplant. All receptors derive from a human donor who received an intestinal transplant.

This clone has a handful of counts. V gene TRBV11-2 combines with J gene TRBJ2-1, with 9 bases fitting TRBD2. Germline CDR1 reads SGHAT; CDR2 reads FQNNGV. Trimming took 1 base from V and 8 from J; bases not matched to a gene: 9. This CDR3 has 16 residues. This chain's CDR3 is CASSLGRAGGVDEQFF. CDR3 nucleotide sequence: TGTGCCAGCAGCTTAGGTCGAGCGGGGGGTGTGGATGAGCAGTTCTTC.

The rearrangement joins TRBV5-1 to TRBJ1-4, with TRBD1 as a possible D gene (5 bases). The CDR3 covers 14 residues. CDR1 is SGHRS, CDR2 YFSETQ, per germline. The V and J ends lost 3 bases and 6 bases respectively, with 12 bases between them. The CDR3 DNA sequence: TGCGCCAGCAGCTCTGGGGCTAGGGATGAAAAACTGTTTTTT. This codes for CASSSGARDEKLFF. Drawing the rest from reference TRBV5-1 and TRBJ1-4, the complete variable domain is KAGVTQTPRYLIKTRGQQVTLSCSPISGHRSVSWYQQTPGQGLQFLFEYFSETQRNKGNFPGRFSGRQFSNSRSEMNVSTLELGDSALYLCASSSGARDEKLFFGSGTQLSVL.

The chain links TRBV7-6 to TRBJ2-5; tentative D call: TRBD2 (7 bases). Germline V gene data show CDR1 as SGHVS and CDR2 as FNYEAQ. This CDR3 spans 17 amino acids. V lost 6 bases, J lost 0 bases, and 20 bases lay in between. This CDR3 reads CASSLGGWSGDQETQYF. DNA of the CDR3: TGTGCCAGCAGTCTAGGGGGGTGGAGCGGGGACCAAGAGACCCAGTACTTC.

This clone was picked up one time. The CDR3 DNA reads as TGCGCCAGCAGCTCTAGCGAAACTAGCACAGATACGCAGTATTTT. This gives the protein CASSSSETSTDTQYF. The chain has TRBV5-1 and TRBJ2-3; D is possibly TRBD2 (6 bases). The CDR3 is made up of 15 amino acids. Germline-derived CDR1 and CDR2 are SGHRS and YFSETQ. V lost 3 bases and J lost 0, with 11 bases in between. Drawing the rest from reference TRBV5-1 and TRBJ2-3, the complete variable domain is KAGVTQTPRYLIKTRGQQVTLSCSPISGHRSVSWYQQTPGQGLQFLFEYFSETQRNKGNFPGRFSGRQFSNSRSEMNVSTLELGDSALYLCASSSSETSTDTQYFGPGTRLTVL.

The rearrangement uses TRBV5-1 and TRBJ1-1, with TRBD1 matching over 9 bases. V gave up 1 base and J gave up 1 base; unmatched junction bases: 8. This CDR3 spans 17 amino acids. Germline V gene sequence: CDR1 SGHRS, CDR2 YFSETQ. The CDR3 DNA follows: TGCGCCAGCAGCTTGAGGGACAGGGAAGGAACGAACACTGAAGCTTTCTTT. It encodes CASSLRDREGTNTEAFF.

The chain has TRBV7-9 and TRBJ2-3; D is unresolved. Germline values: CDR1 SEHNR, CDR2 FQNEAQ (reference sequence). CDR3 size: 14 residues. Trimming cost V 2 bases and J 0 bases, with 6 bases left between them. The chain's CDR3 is CASSLILSTDTQYF. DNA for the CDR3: TGTGCCAGCAGCTTAATCTTAAGCACAGATACGCAGTATTTT.

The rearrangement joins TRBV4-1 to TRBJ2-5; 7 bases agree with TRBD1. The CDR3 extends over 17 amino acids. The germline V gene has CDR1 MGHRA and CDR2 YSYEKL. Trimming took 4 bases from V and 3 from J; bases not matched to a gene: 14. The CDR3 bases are TGCGCCAGCAGCCGCACCGAGTACAGACAGGGCGAAGAGACCCAGTACTTC. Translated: CASSRTEYRQGEETQYF.

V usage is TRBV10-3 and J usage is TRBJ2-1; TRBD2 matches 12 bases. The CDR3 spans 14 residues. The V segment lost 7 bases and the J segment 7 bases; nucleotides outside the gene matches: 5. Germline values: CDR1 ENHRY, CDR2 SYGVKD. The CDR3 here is CAIKLAGGPNEQFF. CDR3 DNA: TGTGCCATCAAGCTAGCGGGGGGGCCGAATGAGCAGTTCTTC.

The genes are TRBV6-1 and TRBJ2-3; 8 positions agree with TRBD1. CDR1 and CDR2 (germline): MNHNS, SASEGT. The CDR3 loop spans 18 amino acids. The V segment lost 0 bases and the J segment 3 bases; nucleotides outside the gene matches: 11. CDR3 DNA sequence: TGTGCCAGCAGTGAAGCGCTTTTAGGACAGGGTCGGACAGATACGCAGTATTTT. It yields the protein CASSEALLGQGRTDTQYF.

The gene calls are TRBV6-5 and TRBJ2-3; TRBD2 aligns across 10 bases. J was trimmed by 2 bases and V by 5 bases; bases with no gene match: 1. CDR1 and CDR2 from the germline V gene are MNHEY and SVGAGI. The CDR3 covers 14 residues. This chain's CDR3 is CASSTSGNTDTQYF. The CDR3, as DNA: TGTGCCAGCAGTACTAGCGGGAACACAGATACGCAGTATTTT.

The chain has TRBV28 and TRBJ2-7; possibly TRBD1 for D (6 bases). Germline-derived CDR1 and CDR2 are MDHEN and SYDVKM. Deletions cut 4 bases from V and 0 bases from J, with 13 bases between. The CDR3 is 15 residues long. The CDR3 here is CASSSPDRNSYEQYF. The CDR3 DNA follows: TGTGCCAGCAGTTCCCCTGACAGGAACTCCTACGAGCAGTACTTC.

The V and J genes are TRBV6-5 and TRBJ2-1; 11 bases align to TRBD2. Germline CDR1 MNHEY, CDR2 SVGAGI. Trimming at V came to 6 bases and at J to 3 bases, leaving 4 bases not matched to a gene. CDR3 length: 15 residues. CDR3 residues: CASSPTSGSYNEQFF. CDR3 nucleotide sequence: TGTGCCAGCAGCCCCACTAGCGGGAGCTACAATGAGCAGTTCTTC.